This TCR beta chain was recovered during a study of cytomegalovirus exposure and HLA in healthy donors. Study observations and caveats: TCR beta chains associated with HLA were, in a later analysis, more clonally expanded than equally common others. Cytomegalovirus-associated status was assigned to approximately 160 TCR beta chains. Most TCR sequences were rare, but some public TCRs occurred in many donors.

The V gene end was trimmed by 4 bases and the J gene end by 3 bases; junction bases not matched to a gene: 9. Germline lookup yields CDR1 SQVTM and CDR2 ANQGSEA. This CDR3 has 14 residues. About this clone itself: Its antigen is not known.

Vbeta (60) and Jbeta (13) primers were used in the PCR. TCRdb keeps only in-frame clones here, not all; method: immunoSEQ multiplex PCR. The top ten hold 3% to 3.5% of the sample, which has 130,000 to 150,000 clones, 70% to 80% seen once. This chain joins TRBV29-1 and TRBJ2-7, with TRBD1 identical over 7 bases. The sample consisted of PBMCs. This TCR was sampled from a female donor in good health and CMV-seronegative. The CDR3 coding sequence is TGCAGCGTTGCTAAGGGGGACAGATACTACGAGCAGTACTTC. It specifies CSVAKGDRYYEQYF.